This section outlines one T cell receptor (beta chain) sequence together with its context. This clonotype was found a few times. The specificity of this receptor is unknown. No base quality information exists; no much larger clone differs at one position. Germline trimming amounts to 2 bases on V and 1 base on J, with 4 as the count of junction bases outside the gene matches. CDR1 and CDR2, per the germline V gene, are SGHRS and YFSETQ. Including the terminal cysteine and phenylalanine, the CDR3 comprises 16 residues. CDR3 DNA is the only sequence kept; it has 48 bases, read in frame from the first base. This sample is part of a study of CD8 T cells in ankylosing spondylitis (dated by TCRdb to 2017 to 2019). Looking at the study overall: To find TCR variants linked to disease, the study profiled T cell receptor beta repertoires in ankylosing spondylitis patients and healthy donors. The whole study cohort included under 140 healthy donors and 25 ankylosing spondylitis patients. Peripheral blood was sampled, and synovial fluid was additionally collected from ankylosing spondylitis patients.

Study-wide conclusions, independent of this receptor: Blood from ankylosing spondylitis patients appeared to be characterized by a TCR beta motif made up of several highly homologous amino acid variants. The disease-linked clones were reported as significantly enriched in matched synovial fluid samples from ankylosing spondylitis patients. In peripheral blood, the disease-linked clones were found at relatively low frequencies and had a CD8+ phenotype. Some motif variants had previously been reported in the synovial fluid and blood of reactive arthritis patients, which suggests shared mechanisms of disease initiation.

The sequencing machine was an Illumina HiSeq 2500. Quantitative 5'-RACE with molecular barcodes was used to prepare TCR beta libraries. In the paper's pipeline: To identify disease-linked TCR variants, a new computational method was used, one built on a probabilistic model of VDJ rearrangement. Starting from the raw public reads, TCRdb applied fastp trimming at Q25, assembled clones with MiXCR and retained in-frame beta chains. CDR3 protein sequences are deduplicated, and each keeps its most common genes and DNA. TCRdb, not the authors, supplied the V and J calls. This sample gives 450,000 or so distinct CDR3 sequences in total; 25% to 30% of them show up just once. Of the sample, about 0.9% is held by the ten largest clones.

The chain is made from TRBV5-1 and TRBJ1-1, with 11 bases aligning to TRBD1. The source of this sequence is a male donor with ankylosing spondylitis. Sequencing input: blood, either unsorted or a sorted T cell fraction (not recorded which). The nucleotide sequence is TGCGCCAGCAGCTTCGGACAGGGGGCCAGGAACACTGAAGCTTTCTTT. Translation gives CASSFGQGARNTEAFF.